The subject of this entry is one T cell receptor beta chain. No cognate antigen has been identified for it. Base qualities are not at hand, and no much larger clone is one base apart. This entry comes from a study of T cells after yellow fever vaccination (dated 2019 in TCRdb). Regarding the complete study: The SMART-Seq v4 Ultra Low Input RNA kit was used to prepare libraries from fractions with low cell numbers. Bulk TCR alpha and beta repertoires were sequenced longitudinally to track T-cell clones before and after primary and booster YFV17D yellow fever vaccination. The cohort comprised two healthy male donors, one aged 18 to 30 and one aged 30 to 40 years. Blood was drawn at multiple timepoints before and after primary and secondary immunization, with bulk PBMC replicates and cell subsets isolated. Overall study results and their limits: FACS-sorted repertoires could contain abundant contaminating clonotypes from the bulk population, so computational filtering was required. Because only two donors were included in the study, the extent to which the findings can be generalized is limited. The secondary T-cell response was found to be weaker but faster than the primary response, with a peak reached on day 5 rather than on day 15. A small fraction of clonotypes showed up in both the CD4 and CD8 compartments, probably as a result of convergent recombination. Most clones expanded after primary vaccination (about 95% of CD4 and about 85% of CD8) were re-detected after the booster, suggesting that broad memory maintenance occurred.

Sample treatment or condition, as interpreted from the label and publication: live attenuated yellow fever vaccine strain. At every blood-draw timepoint, two biological replicates of bulk PBMCs were collected. PBMCs were isolated from peripheral blood using a standard Ficoll-Paque protocol. TriZol was used to extract RNA from bulk PBMCs, from CD4 and CD8 fractions, and from dextramer-positive and dextramer-negative fractions. From its cysteine to its phenylalanine, the CDR3 spans 15 amino acids. The read is trimmed to its CDR3 DNA, 45 bases read in frame from base 1. V is cut back by 4 bases and J by 2 bases, with 6 bases in the junction unmatched. From a lookup of the germline V gene, CDR1 and CDR2 are KGHSH and LQKENI. Synthesis of TCR cDNA relied on 5'RACE template switching, a step that introduced a universal primer site along with unique molecular identifiers. Priming of cDNA synthesis was performed from both the TCR alpha and TCR beta constant segments. Libraries were amplified in two PCR steps, with sample barcodes and sequencing adapters added in the second step. Sequencing of libraries was performed on Illumina HiSeq 2500 (2x100 bp) or NovaSeq (2x150 bp). In the paper's pipeline: MIGEC handled demultiplexing of reads and collapsing into UMI consensus sequences, while MiXCR performed V(D)J alignment. Using edgeR on replicate PBMC samples, clonotypes were called vaccine-responding if FDR was below 0.01 and the log2 fold change was above 5 up to day 15. Each bulk clonotype received a CD4 or CD8 identity based on whether the sequenced CD4 or CD8 repertoire contained that clonotype at higher abundance. TCRdb passed the public sequencing reads through fastp at Q25 and MiXCR, retaining productive beta sequences. Rows are combined by CDR3 protein, so each entry shows the most common genes and DNA. These V and J calls derive from TCRdb rather than the authors' analysis. The sample table lists some 350,000 distinct CDR3 sequences, more than 9% of them with a count of one. The ten top clones hold 18% of the sample.

The TCR was taken from a man aged 18 to 30 who received the YFV17D yellow fever vaccine. Sequences were derived from PBMCs, sampled on the day of the first yellow fever vaccination. The chain is assembled from TRBV18 and TRBJ2-3; a stretch of 7 junction bases matches TRBD1. The nucleotides are TGTGCCAGCTCACGCCGGGACAGCTACACAGATACGCAGTATTTT. Its translation reads: CASSRRDSYTDTQYF.